This paragraph covers one T cell receptor (beta chain) sequence. Assay: immunoSEQ multiplex PCR; the TCRdb copy retains only in-frame clones and omits some. The sample includes 300,000 to 450,000 clones, roughly 85% of them seen just once. These data belong to a study of cytomegalovirus exposure and HLA in healthy donors. The CDR3 runs 13 residues. The V end lost 10 bases, the J end lost 5 bases, and 17 bases lay between the germline ends. CDR1 MNHEY and CDR2 SMNVEV come from the germline V gene (reference sequence). This TCR was sampled from a woman under 30 in good health and CMV-seronegative. The sequenced sample was PBMCs. The chain uses TRBV27 and TRBJ2-5, with D hard to call. CDR3 coding DNA: TGTGCCACCCTTCCCCGCGCTTGGGAGACCCAGTACTTC. Residues: CATLPRAWETQYF.